This T cell receptor (beta chain) was sequenced in a study of control samples from healthy donors and cancer patients (dated by TCRdb to 2020 to 2021). With regard to this clone: It lacks a known antigen. Base qualities are not recorded, but no much larger clone differs from it by a single base.

The cysteine opens and the phenylalanine closes a CDR3 of 15 amino acids. Only CDR3 DNA is held: 45 bases, read in frame from base 1. Trimming removed 7 bases from V and 8 bases from J; the gene matches leave 10 bases unexplained. Taken from the germline V gene (reference sequence), the CDR1 and CDR2 loops are SGHNT and YYREEE. The library came from the immunoSEQ multiplex PCR assay. TCRdb limited this immuneACCESS table to in-frame rearrangements with V and J called. A share of clones is missing; checked studies link under half to unresolved V genes, and the rest is unexplained. This sample lists about 250,000 clones; over 75% were detected once. The top ten clonotypes cover approximately 12% of the sample.

The receptor was isolated from a woman in her sixties with lung cancer. Sequencing was done on a sample of PBMCs. Here the chain combines TRBV5-4 and TRBJ1-6; TRBD1 aligns with 9 central bases. The DNA is as follows: TGTGCCAGCTTCCTACAGGGGGCGAGTTATTCACCCCTCCACTTT. Its amino acids are CASFLQGASYSPLHF. The reference TRBV5-4 and TRBJ1-6 proteins fill in what lies around the CDR3, so the full variable domain reads ETGVTQSPTHLIKTRGQQVTLRCSSQSGHNTVSWYQQALGQGPQFIFQYYREEENGRGNFPPRFSGLQFPNYSSELNVNALELDDSALYLCASFLQGASYSPLHFGNGTRLTVT.